This T cell receptor beta chain was observed in a study of blood T cell repertoires in COVID-19 (dated by TCRdb to between 2020 and 2021). In the study overall: Collaborator samples came from the United States, Italy and Spain and covered acute and convalescent phases of COVID-19. Deeply sampled blood TCRbeta repertoires from subjects exposed to, actively infected with, or recovered from COVID-19 were included in the dataset. Where available, HLA class I and class II types were taken from metadata supplied by the sample provider and were not determined by assay-based typing. The repertoires were made available in a free public database intended to serve as a resource for research on the immune response to SARS-CoV-2. The prospective study material was composed of cDNA or gDNA derived from T cells, B-cell-depleted T cells, or PBMCs. Samples were obtained from the ongoing ImmuneRACE study (first 160 participants) and from some 1,300 subjects provided by 6 global collaborators. A de-identified subject ID, COVID-19 status, age in years and sex were almost always included in the sample metadata.

At one collaborating source in Seattle, patients were enrolled during active infection and were followed longitudinally through the course of disease. Each collaborating institution followed its own protocols to collect whole blood in K2EDTA tubes. Collaborator samples were shipped for TCRbeta analysis as frozen whole blood, isolated PBMCs, or DNA extracted from either sample type. Note on this clone: The specificity of this receptor is unknown. No much larger clone is present one base from it, and per-base qualities are unavailable.

The research as a whole found: Clinical and demographic metadata were provided uncurated, with the amount varying by source and participant.

TCRbeta CDR3 regions were amplified from genomic DNA by means of the immunoSEQ Assay, a bias-controlled multiplex PCR. As for the original processing: Nucleated cell counts per sample were estimated from amplification of reference gene primers within the assay. To quantify the absolute abundance of each unique TCRbeta CDR3 rearrangement, sequence reads were collapsed and filtered. Productive Simpson clonality was computed per sample as the square root of Simpson's diversity index over productive rearrangements. The table comes from immuneACCESS by way of TCRdb, which keeps in-frame sequences with V and J called. Part of the clones is missing from these tables; in studies checked, under half for an unresolved V gene and the rest for unknown reasons. The V and J calls and clone size are taken from that table; D and trimming were inferred from the DNA. This sample lists roughly 300,000 clones; around 92% were detected once. The ten largest clonotypes hold approximately 1.8% of the sample.

The TCR sequence derives from a woman younger than 45 with COVID-19, enrolled during active disease. The material sequenced was peripheral blood.

Here the CDR3 is given as CASSQDSSRGSEQYV. The bases read TGTGCCAGCAGCCAAGATTCCAGTCGGGGAAGCGAGCAGTACGTC. The chain is made from TRBV3-1 (or the pseudogene TRBV3-2) and TRBJ2-7; the D segment could be TRBD2, given 5 matching bases. The germline V gene (reference sequence) provides CDR1 LGHDT and CDR2 YNNKEL. From the cysteine up to the valine, the CDR3 has a length of 15 residues. The DNA shown is the 45-base CDR3, in frame from base 1. The V and J ends are trimmed by 0 bases and 6 bases, leaving 15 bases between them.